This entry describes one TCR beta chain. Its cognate antigen is unknown. Germline CDR1 is WSHSY and CDR2 is SAAADI. CDR3 length equals 12 residues. Trimming pared 7 bases from V and 5 bases from J, leaving 12 bases between. The data stem from a study of shared clonotypes between healthy human individuals. Overall study findings and caveats: Rarefaction gave evidence that sorted-subset sequencing remained incomplete despite large depth.

As processed by the authors: Junction-only sequences without quality scores came from ImmunoSEQ, so filtering differed. Some clones are missing from TCRdb's copy, which holds only in-frame ones; the method was immunoSEQ multiplex PCR. For V, J and clone size, that table is used; D and trimming come from the DNA. Of about 980,000 clones in the sample, over 60% were seen once. The specimen sequenced was memory CD4+ T cells sorted from blood. Indicated subset: CD45RA-negative fraction. This TCR was recovered from a man younger than 35 in good health. V is TRBV10-2 and J is TRBJ2-7, with D possibly matching TRBD2 (6 bases). The DNA for the CDR3 is TGCGCCAGCACGTCACTAGCTAACGAGCAGTACTTC. It translates to CASTSLANEQYF.